The source of this TCR beta chain is a study of ipilimumab plus nivolumab after autologous stem cell transplantation. Germline CDR1 is MNHEY and CDR2 is SMNVEV (reference sequence). The CDR3 totals 15 residues. J lost 8 bases, V lost 4 bases, and 5 bases had no gene match. Profiled with immunoSEQ multiplex PCR; TCRdb holds only in-frame clones, not every one. The sample carries about 22,000 clones, over 65% recorded once. Dosing: nivolumab 3 mg/kg IV, weeks 1, 4, 7, 10, then every two weeks to week 26. The V call is TRBV27, the J call TRBJ2-1; 13 positions match TRBD2. The source was PBMCs, collected in a trial of ipilimumab plus nivolumab as post-transplant consolidation. The sequence came from a male donor with diffuse large B-cell lymphoma. The CDR3 DNA is TGTGCCAGCAGTTCGGGACTAGCGGGACTTTATGAGCAGTTCTTC. This sequence encodes CASSSGLAGLYEQFF.